These T cell receptor beta chains were read from a single sample in a study of T cells in Graves' hyperthyroidism and ophthalmopathy. Using its own MiXCR run on the multiplex PCR reads, TCRdb lists one record per CDR3 protein. The sample shows roughly 170,000 distinct CDR3 sequences, more than 15% of them seen only once. Sequencing was carried out using blood. These receptors were collected from a woman aged 45-59 years with Graves' hyperthyroidism. Both conserved end residues are part of each CDR3. A D gene is named only where the DNA matches it firmly. A clone size is listed for some rows: how often the clone was seen (once, few, many), or a class if it is expanded.

d_gene	abundance	v_gene	j_gene	CDR3nt	CDR3aa
.	many	TRBV11-2	TRBJ2-2	TGTGCCAGCAGCTTACAGCGTTCCAGCGGGGAGCTGTTTTTT	CASSLQRSSGELFF
.	few	TRBV5-1	TRBJ2-3	TGCGCCAGCAGCTTGGAGGCAGTCGGCGGCGCAGATACGCAGTATTTT	CASSLEAVGGADTQYF
.	.	TRBV5-4	TRBJ2-3	TGTGCCAGCAGCCTTTTGGGGCCCGCAGATACGCAGTATTTT	CASSLLGPADTQYF
.	many	TRBV12-3/TRBV12-4	TRBJ2-1	TGTGCCAGCAGTTTATTAGCCCCTGGGAAGCAGTTCTTC	CASSLLAPGKQFF
TRBD1	many	TRBV12-3/TRBV12-4	TRBJ2-2	TGTGCCAGCAGGCTAGGACAGGGAGTCGGGGAGCTGTTTTTT	CASRLGQGVGELFF
TRBD2	few	TRBV12-3/TRBV12-4	TRBJ2-3	TGTGCCAGCAGTTTCGGGGGGGCGGGAGATACGCAGTATTTT	CASSFGGAGDTQYF
TRBD1	many	TRBV6-1	TRBJ2-3	TGTGCCAGCCGTAGGGACAGAGCAACAGATACGCAGTATTTT	CASRRDRATDTQYF
.	many	TRBV2	TRBJ1-4	TGTGCCAGCAGTGAAAGACAGGAAACTAATGAAAAACTGTTTTTT	CASSERQETNEKLFF
.	.	TRBV2	TRBJ2-5	TGTGCCAGCAGTGGGGCAGAAGAGACCCAGTACTTC	CASSGAEETQYF
TRBD1	once	TRBV28	TRBJ2-7	TGTGCCAGCAGTTCCCCCGGGACAGGGCGATACGAGCAGTACTTC	CASSSPGTGRYEQYF
.	many	TRBV19	TRBJ1-4	TGTGCCAGTCATCTTGGGTTCGCCAGGTCGAATGAAAAACTGTTTTTT	CASHLGFARSNEKLFF
.	many	TRBV18	TRBJ1-1	TGTGCCAGCTCACCGCGGACCTTGAACACTGAAGCTTTCTTT	CASSPRTLNTEAFF
.	many	TRBV10-2	TRBJ1-1	TGCGCCAGCAGCGAACGGGGGGGCAGCAACACTGAAGCTTTCTTT	CASSERGGSNTEAFF
TRBD1	few	TRBV6-2/TRBV6-3	TRBJ2-4	TGTGCCAGCAGTTACGGACAGGGGTCCTCCAAAAACATTCAGTACTTC	CASSYGQGSSKNIQYF
.	.	TRBV4-3	TRBJ1-2	TGCGCCAGCAGCCAAGATAGGGATTATCCTAACTATGGCTACACCTTC	CASSQDRDYPNYGYTF
.	many	TRBV2	TRBJ1-2	TGTGCCAGCAGTGAAGCCCGGGGGGCGCAGGGCTATGGCTACACCTTC	CASSEARGAQGYGYTF
TRBD1	many	TRBV5-1	TRBJ2-7	TGCGCCAGCAGCTTAAGGCAGGGGGCCCTAGCCCACGAGCAGTACTTC	CASSLRQGALAHEQYF
.	many	TRBV20-1	TRBJ2-1	TGCAGTGCTAGAGAAAGCGTTGGGGATGAGCAGTTCTTC	CSARESVGDEQFF
.	many	TRBV2	TRBJ1-1	TGTGCCGTGTCGGCTGATAACACTGAAGCTTTCTTT	CAVSADNTEAFF
.	many	TRBV28	TRBJ1-1	TGTGCCAGCACCCAGCCTGGGACGCCAGGTAGAGCTTTCTTT	CASTQPGTPGRAFF
.	.	TRBV7-2	TRBJ2-7	TGTGCCAGCAGCTTAGCAGATTATTCCTACGAGCAGTACTTC	CASSLADYSYEQYF
.	many	TRBV12-3/TRBV12-4	TRBJ1-3	TGTGCCAGCAGTTTTCGGTTGGACCCGTCGGGTGGAAACACCATATATTTT	CASSFRLDPSGGNTIYF
.	many	TRBV10-2	TRBJ1-1	TGCGCCAGCAGTGAGTCTCGGCCTGGTGAAGCTTTCTTT	CASSESRPGEAFF
TRBD2	many	TRBV6-1	TRBJ2-7	TGTGCCAGCAGTGTTGGGATGACTAGCGTGTCCTACGAGCAGTACTTC	CASSVGMTSVSYEQYF
TRBD1	many	TRBV2	TRBJ2-3	TGTGCCAGCAGCCAGGGGGATGGCACAGATACGCAGTATTTT	CASSQGDGTDTQYF
.	many	TRBV5-6	TRBJ1-1	TGTGCCAGCAGCTTAGGCATCATGAACACTGAAGCTTTCTTT	CASSLGIMNTEAFF
.	.	TRBV12-3/TRBV12-4	TRBJ1-2	TGTGCCAGCAGTCCCGGGGCAGCCCTATTCTATGGCTACACCTTC	CASSPGAALFYGYTF
.	many	TRBV6-5	TRBJ1-2	TGTGCCAGCAGTTACGCCGGGGAGGGCTATGGCTACACCTTC	CASSYAGEGYGYTF
.	many	TRBV7-9	TRBJ2-1	TGTGCCAGCAGCTTAGCCCCACCGAGGTTCCTCTTC	CASSLAPPRFLF
.	many	TRBV20-1	TRBJ1-2	TGCAGTGCGAGGGTGCCAGGGCACCTCTATGGCTACACCTTC	CSARVPGHLYGYTF